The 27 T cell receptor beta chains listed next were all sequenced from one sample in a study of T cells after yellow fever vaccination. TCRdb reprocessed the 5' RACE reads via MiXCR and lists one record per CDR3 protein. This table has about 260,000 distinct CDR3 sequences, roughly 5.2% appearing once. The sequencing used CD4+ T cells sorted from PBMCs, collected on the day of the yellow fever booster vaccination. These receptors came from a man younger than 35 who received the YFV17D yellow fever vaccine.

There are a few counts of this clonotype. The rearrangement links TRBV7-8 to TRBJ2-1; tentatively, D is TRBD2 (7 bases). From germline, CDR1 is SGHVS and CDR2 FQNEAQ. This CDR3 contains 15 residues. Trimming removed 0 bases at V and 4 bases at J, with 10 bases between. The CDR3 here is CASSLARGPYNEQFF. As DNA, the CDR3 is TGTGCCAGCAGCTTAGCGCGGGGGCCGTACAATGAGCAGTTCTTC. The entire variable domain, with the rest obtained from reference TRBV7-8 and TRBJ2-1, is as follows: GAGVSQSPRYKVAKRGQDVALRCDPISGHVSLFWYQQALGQGPEFLTYFQNEAQLDKSGLPSDRFFAERPEGSVSTLKIQRTQQEDSAVYLCASSLARGPYNEQFFGPGTRLTVL.

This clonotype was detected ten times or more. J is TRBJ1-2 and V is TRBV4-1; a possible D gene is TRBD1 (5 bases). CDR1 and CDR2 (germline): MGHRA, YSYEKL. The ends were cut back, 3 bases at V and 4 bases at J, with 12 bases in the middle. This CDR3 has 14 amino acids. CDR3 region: CASSQTAGLYGYTF. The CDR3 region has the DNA TGCGCCAGCAGCCAGACAGCGGGTCTCTATGGCTACACCTTC.

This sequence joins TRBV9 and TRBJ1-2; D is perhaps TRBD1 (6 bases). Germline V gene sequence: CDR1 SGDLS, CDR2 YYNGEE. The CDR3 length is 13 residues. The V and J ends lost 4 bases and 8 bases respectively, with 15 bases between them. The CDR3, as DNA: TGTGCCAGCAGCAGAACAGGGATAGAAGGCTACACCTTC. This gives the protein CASSRTGIEGYTF. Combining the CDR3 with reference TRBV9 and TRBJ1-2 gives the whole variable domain DSGVTQTPKHLITATGQRVTLRCSPRSGDLSVYWYQQSLDQGLQFLIQYYNGEERAKGNILERFSAQQFPDLHSELNLSSLELGDSALYFCASSRTGIEGYTFGSGTRLTVV.

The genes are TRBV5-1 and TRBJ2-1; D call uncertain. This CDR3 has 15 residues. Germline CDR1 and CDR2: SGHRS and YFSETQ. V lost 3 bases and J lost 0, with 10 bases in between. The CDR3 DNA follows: TGCGCCAGCAGCTATATGAGTATCTCCTACAATGAGCAGTTCTTC. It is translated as CASSYMSISYNEQFF.

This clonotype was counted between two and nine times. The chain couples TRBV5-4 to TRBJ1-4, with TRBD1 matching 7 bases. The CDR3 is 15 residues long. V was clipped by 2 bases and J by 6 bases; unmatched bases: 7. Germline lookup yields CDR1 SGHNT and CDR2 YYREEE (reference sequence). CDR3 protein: CASSLRKQGDEKLFF. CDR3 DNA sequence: TGTGCCAGCAGCTTAAGGAAGCAGGGGGATGAAAAACTGTTTTTT.

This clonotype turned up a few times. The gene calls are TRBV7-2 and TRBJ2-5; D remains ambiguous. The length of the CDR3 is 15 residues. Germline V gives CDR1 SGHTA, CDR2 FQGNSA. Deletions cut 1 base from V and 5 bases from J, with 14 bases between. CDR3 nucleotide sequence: TGTGCCAGCAGCTTAGGGATCGGCGTCGGCGAGACCCAGTACTTC. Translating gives CASSLGIGVGETQYF.

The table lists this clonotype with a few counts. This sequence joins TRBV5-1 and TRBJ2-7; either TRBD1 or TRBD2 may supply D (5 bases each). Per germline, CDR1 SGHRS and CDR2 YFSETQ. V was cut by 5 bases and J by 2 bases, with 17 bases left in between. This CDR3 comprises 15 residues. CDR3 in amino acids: CASRMGPPETYEQYF. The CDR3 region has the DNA TGCGCCAGCAGAATGGGACCGCCCGAGACCTACGAGCAGTACTTC.

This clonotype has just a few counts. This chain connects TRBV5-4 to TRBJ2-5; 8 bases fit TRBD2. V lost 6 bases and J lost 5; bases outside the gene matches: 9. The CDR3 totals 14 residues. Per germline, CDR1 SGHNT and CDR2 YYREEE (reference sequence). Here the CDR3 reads CASTSGPGLETQYF. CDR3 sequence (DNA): TGTGCCAGCACTAGCGGGCCCGGGTTGGAGACCCAGTACTTC.

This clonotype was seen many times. The CDR3 sequence: CASSRPGTDTQYF. CDR3 bases: TGTGCCAGCAGTAGGCCCGGCACAGATACGCAGTATTTT. The chain couples TRBV6-5 to TRBJ2-3; D uncertain. The CDR3 runs 13 residues. The ends were cut back, 5 bases at V and 1 base at J, with 7 bases in the middle. Per the germline V gene, CDR1 is MNHEY and CDR2 is SVGAGI.

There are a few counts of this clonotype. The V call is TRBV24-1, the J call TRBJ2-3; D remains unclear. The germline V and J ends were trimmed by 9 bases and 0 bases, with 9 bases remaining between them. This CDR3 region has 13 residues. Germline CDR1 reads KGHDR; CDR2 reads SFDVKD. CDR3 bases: TGTGCCACCTCGGAAAGTAGCACAGATACGCAGTATTTT. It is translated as CATSESSTDTQYF.

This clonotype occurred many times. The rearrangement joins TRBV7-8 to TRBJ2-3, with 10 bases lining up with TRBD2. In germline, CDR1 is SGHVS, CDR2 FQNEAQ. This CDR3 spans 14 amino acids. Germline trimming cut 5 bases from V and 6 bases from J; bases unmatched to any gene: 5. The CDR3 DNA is TGTGCCAGCAGCCCCGGGACTAGCGCCGATACGCAGTATTTT. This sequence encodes CASSPGTSADTQYF. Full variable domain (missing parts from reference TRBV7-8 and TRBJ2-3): GAGVSQSPRYKVAKRGQDVALRCDPISGHVSLFWYQQALGQGPEFLTYFQNEAQLDKSGLPSDRFFAERPEGSVSTLKIQRTQQEDSAVYLCASSPGTSADTQYFGPGTRLTVL.

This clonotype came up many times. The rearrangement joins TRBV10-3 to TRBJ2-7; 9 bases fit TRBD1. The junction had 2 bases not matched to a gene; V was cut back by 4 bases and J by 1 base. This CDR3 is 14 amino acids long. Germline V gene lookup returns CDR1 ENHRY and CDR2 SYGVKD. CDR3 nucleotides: TGTGCCATCAGTGGACAGGGGGGATCCTACGAGCAGTACTTC. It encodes CAISGQGGSYEQYF.

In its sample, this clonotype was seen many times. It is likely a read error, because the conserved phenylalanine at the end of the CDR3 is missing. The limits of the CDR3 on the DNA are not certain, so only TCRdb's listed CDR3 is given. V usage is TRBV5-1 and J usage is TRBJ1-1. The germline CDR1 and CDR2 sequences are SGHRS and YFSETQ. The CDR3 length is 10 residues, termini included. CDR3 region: CASSFLQPFT.

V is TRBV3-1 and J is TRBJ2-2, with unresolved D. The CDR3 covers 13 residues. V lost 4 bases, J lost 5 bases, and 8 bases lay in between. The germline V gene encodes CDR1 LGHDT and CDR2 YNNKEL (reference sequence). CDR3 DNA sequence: TGTGCCAGCAGCCGTATCCAAACCGGGGAGCTGTTTTTT. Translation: CASSRIQTGELFF.

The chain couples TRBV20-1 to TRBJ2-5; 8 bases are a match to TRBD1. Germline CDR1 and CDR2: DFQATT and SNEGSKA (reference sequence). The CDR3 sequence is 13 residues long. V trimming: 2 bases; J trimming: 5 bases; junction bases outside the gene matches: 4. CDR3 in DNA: TGCAGTGCTAGACTTGACAGGGGTGAGACCCAGTACTTC. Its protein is CSARLDRGETQYF.

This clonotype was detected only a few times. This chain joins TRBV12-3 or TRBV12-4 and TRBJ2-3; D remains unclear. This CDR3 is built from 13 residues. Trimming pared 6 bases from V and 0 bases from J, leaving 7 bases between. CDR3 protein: CASSQLSTDTQYF. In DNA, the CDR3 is TGTGCCAGCAGCCAACTTAGCACAGATACGCAGTATTTT.

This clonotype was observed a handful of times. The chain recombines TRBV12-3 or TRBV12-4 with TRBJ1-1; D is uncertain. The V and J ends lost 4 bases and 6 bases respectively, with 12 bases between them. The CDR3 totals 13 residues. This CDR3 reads CASSSLAGAEAFF. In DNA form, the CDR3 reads TGTGCCAGCAGTTCATTGGCTGGGGCTGAAGCTTTCTTT.

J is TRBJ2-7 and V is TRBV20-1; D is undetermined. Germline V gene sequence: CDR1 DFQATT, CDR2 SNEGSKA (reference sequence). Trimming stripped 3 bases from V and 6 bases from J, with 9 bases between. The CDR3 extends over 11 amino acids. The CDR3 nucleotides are TGCAGTGCTAGGAGGAGACTCGAGCAGTACTTC. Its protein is CSARRRLEQYF.

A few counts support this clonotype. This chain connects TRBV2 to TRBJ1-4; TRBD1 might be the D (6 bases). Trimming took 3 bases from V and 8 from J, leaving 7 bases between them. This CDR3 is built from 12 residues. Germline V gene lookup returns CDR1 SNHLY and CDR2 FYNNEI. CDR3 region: CASSDGTEKLFF. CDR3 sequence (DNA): TGTGCCAGCAGTGATGGGACAGAAAAACTGTTTTTT.

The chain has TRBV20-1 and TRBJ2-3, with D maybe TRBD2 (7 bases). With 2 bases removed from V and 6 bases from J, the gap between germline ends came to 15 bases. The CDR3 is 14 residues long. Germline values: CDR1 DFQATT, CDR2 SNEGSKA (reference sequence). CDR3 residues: CSARRGGNSDTQYF. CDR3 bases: TGCAGTGCTAGAAGGGGGGGCAATTCCGATACGCAGTATTTT.

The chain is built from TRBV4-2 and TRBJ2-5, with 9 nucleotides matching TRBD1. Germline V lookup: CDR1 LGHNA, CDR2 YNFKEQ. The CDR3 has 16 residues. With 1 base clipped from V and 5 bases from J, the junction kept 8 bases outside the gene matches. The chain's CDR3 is CASSQAGTGRVETQYF. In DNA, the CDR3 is TGTGCCAGCAGCCAAGCCGGGACAGGGAGAGTTGAGACCCAGTACTTC.

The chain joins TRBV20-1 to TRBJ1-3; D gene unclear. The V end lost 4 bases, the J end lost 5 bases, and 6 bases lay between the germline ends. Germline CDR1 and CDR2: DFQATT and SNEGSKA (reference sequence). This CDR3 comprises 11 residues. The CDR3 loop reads CSANLRNTIYF. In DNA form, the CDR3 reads TGCAGTGCTAACCTGCGAAACACCATATATTTT.

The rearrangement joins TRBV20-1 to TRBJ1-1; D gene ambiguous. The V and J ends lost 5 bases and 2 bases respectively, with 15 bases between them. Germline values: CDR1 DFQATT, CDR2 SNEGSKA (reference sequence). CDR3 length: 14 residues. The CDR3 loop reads CSALRTVGNTEAFF. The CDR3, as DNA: TGCAGTGCTCTGAGGACCGTTGGCAACACTGAAGCTTTCTTT.

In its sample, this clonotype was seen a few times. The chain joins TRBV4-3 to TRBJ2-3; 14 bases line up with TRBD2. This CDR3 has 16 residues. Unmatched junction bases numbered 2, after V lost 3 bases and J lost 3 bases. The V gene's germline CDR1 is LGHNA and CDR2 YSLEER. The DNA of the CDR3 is TGCGCCAGCAGCCAGACTAGCGGGGGGGAGACAGATACGCAGTATTTT. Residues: CASSQTSGGETDTQYF.

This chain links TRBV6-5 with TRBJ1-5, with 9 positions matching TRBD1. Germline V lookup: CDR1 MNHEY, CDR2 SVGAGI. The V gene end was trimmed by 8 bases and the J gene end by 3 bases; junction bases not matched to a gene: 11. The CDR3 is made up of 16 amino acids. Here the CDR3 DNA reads TGTGCCAGCTCAACTAGGGGGGACAGGGACAATCAGCCCCAGCATTTT. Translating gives CASSTRGDRDNQPQHF.

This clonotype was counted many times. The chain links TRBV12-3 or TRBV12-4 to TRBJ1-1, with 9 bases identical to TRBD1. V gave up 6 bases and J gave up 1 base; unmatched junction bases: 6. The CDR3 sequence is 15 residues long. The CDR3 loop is CASSRGQGGNTEAFF. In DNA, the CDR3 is TGTGCCAGCAGCCGGGGACAGGGAGGGAACACTGAAGCTTTCTTT.

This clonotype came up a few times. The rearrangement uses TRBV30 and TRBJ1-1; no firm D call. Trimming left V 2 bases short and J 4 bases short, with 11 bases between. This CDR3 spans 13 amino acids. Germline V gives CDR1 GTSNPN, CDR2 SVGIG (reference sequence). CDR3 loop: CAWSNGWGTEAFF. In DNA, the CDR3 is TGTGCCTGGAGTAATGGTTGGGGCACTGAAGCTTTCTTT.